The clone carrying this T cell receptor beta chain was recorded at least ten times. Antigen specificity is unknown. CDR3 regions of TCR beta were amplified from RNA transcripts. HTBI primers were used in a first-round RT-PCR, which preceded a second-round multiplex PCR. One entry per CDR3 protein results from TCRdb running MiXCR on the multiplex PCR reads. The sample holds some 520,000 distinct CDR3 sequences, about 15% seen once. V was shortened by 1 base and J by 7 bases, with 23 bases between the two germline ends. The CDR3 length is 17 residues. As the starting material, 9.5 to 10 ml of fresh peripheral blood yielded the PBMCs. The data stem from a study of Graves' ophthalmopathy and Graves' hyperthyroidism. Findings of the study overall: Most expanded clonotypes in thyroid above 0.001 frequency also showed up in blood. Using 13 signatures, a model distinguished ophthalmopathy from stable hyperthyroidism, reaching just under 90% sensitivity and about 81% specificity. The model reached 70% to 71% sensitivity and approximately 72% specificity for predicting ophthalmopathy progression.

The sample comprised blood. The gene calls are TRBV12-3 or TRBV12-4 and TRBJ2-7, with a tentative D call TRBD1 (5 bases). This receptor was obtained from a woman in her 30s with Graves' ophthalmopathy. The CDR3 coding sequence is TGTGCCAGCAGTTTAGTAGGGGATTGGGTCGCCCTTTCTGAGCAGTACTTC. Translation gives CASSLVGDWVALSEQYF.